The TCR beta chain under discussion was sequenced for a study of early T cells in non-severe SARS-CoV-2 infection listed by TCRdb under 2021. Study-wide context: Because TCR sequencing was done on bulk RNA from unsorted whole blood, the alpha and beta chains could not be paired.

To prepare the library, 5' RACE was applied. Sequenced using a NextSeq 500. To correct for sequencing error and PCR bias, the TCR library protocol tagged individual cDNA molecules with unique molecular identifiers. Sequencing covered both TCR alpha and beta chains, and within each sample the abundances of alpha and beta sequences were tightly co-correlated. Turning to the authors' computational methods: Decombinator V4 was used to annotate TCR sequences for V gene, J gene and CDR3. Expanded TCRs were defined as changing significantly between any two time points under a Poisson model with p below 0.0001. TCR abundances were normalised to the total number of TCRs sequenced per sample and were expressed as counts per million. MAIT TCRs were defined by TRAV1-2 paired with TRAJ12, TRAJ20 or TRAJ33, and iNKT TCRs by TRAV10 paired with TRAJ18. VDJdb, accessed on 1 November 2021, was searched for TCRs annotated for CMV, EBV and SARS-CoV-2, and TCRs annotated for more than one antigen were excluded. TCRdb trimmed the raw reads at Q25, called clones with MiXCR and kept productive beta chains. Each entry merges the rows of one CDR3 protein and shows their most common DNA and genes. It is TCRdb's table, rather than the study itself, that gives the V and J calls and clone size. The sample contains about 46,000 distinct CDR3 sequences, roughly a tenth of them found a single time. Jointly, the top ten make up approximately 5.7% of the sample.

Counted from cysteine to phenylalanine, this CDR3 has 15 amino acids. The CDR3 DNA has 45 bases and is translated from base 1. The germline V gene specifies MDHEN as CDR1 and SYDVKM as CDR2. Cut back by 5 bases and 0 bases, the V and J ends lie 14 bases apart. Set within a cohort of healthcare workers in London, UK, this nested case-control study involved weekly PCR testing of nasopharyngeal swabs along with blood sampling. Healthcare workers were recruited between 23 and 31 March 2020, during the week of the UK lockdown, and were followed weekly for up to 16 weeks. This clonotype occurred many times. No antigen is known for it. No clone much larger than this one lies a single base away; base qualities are absent. General findings and caveats noted by the study authors: VDJdb matching was skewed toward anti-spike CD8 responses and likely underestimated virus-specific expansions, missing private and CD4 specificities.

The rearranged segments are TRBV28 and TRBJ2-7, with the D gene not confidently named. The sample consisted of whole blood, taken at baseline. This clonotype originated in an adult who was a healthcare worker with PCR-confirmed SARS-CoV-2 infection or an uninfected control (not recorded which). The sequenced DNA: TGTGCCAGCAGTCTTTTGCTTGTCAGCTCCTACGAGCAGTACTTC. Translated, this gives CASSLLLVSSYEQYF.